This entry is about one T cell receptor beta chain. Its cognate antigen is unknown. These data come from a study of shared clonotypes between healthy human individuals. V was pared by 8 bases and J by 1 base, with 9 bases of the junction left unmatched. The germline V gene has CDR1 MNHEY and CDR2 SVGAGI. The length of the CDR3 is 15 residues. Study-wide results and caveats: Represented diversity, genetic and exposure-history alike, was limited by few donors.

The table came from immunoSEQ multiplex PCR; TCRdb's copy has only in-frame clones and leaves some out. In the table there are about 1 million clones, 70% to 80% of which are singletons. Input material: memory CD4+ T cells sorted from blood. The subset here: CD45RA-negative fraction. This chain connects TRBV6-5 to TRBJ1-1; 8 bases line up with TRBD1. The clonotype was recovered from a man between 18 and 29 years old in good health. CDR3 residues: CASRLWTGSNTEAFF. DNA for the CDR3: TGTGCCAGCCGCCTTTGGACAGGGTCGAACACTGAAGCTTTCTTT.